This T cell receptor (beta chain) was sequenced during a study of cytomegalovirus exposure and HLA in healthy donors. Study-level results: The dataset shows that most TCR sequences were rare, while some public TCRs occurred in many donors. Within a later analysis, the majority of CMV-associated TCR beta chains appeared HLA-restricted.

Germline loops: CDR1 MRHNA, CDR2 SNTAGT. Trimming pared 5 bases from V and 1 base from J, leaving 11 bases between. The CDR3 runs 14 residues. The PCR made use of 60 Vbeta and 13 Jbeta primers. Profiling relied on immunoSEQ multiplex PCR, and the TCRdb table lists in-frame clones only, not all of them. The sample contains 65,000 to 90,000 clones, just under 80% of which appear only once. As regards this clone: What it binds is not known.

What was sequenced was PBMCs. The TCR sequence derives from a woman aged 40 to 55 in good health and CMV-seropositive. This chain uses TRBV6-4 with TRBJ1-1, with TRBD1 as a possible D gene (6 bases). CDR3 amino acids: CASSHGGANTEAFF. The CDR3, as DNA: TGTGCCAGCAGTCACGGGGGGGCGAACACTGAAGCTTTCTTT.